Listed below are T cell receptor beta chains from one sample, sequenced in a study of blood T cell repertoires in COVID-19. Here immunoSEQ multiplex PCR was the method, and the copy in TCRdb shows in-frame clones only, minus some. The sample shows a few hundred thousand clones, 88% of them seen only once. Input material: PBMCs or T cells enriched from blood (not recorded which). These receptors were taken from a woman aged 55 to 70 in a cohort exposed to, infected with or recovered from COVID-19 (not recorded which). The CDR3 runs from the conserved cysteine through the conserved F or W. D genes are given only for firm matches. Part of the rows lack a size; the others show once, few, many or a class for expanded clones.

>TRBD2|TRBV7-9|-|TRBJ2-1
TGTGCAGCGGGGCTAGCGGGAAGTGAGCAGTTCTTC
CAAGLAGSEQFF
>-|TRBV7-8|-|TRBJ2-3
TGTGCCAGCAGCTTAACCCCTCTGGCGGGCCTAGCATTGGATACGCAGTATTTT
CASSLTPLAGLALDTQYF
>TRBD2|TRBV28|-|TRBJ2-2
TGTGCCAGCAGTTTTAGCGGGAGCTTCGGAGAGCTGTTTTTT
CASSFSGSFGELFF
>-|TRBV28|-|TRBJ2-7
TGTGCCAGCAGCGACCCCCGGGGAAGGACCTACGAGCAGTACTTC
CASSDPRGRTYEQYF
>TRBD1|TRBV24-1|-|TRBJ1-4
TGTGCCACCAGTGACCGGACAGGGGGCGGTGAAAAACTGTTTTTT
CATSDRTGGGEKLFF
>-|TRBV24-1|-|TRBJ2-3
TGTGCCACCAGTGATCCCCCGGGATCCACTCTCACAGATACGCAGTATTTT
CATSDPPGSTLTDTQYF
>TRBD2|TRBV6-5|-|TRBJ2-1
TGTGCCAGCAGTTACTCCCTAGCGGAGAACAATGAGCAGTTCTTC
CASSYSLAENNEQFF
>TRBD1|TRBV24-1|-|TRBJ2-3
TGTGCCACCGGGACAGGCACAGATACGCAGTATTTT
CATGTGTDTQYF
>TRBD2|TRBV19|-|TRBJ2-1
TGTGCCAGTAGGGGGGATCGTAGCGGGTCCTACAATGAGCAGTTCTTC
CASRGDRSGSYNEQFF
>-|TRBV2|-|TRBJ1-4
TGTGCCAGCAGTGATAAAGTGAGGGGGAAGGAAAAACTGTTTTTT
CASSDKVRGKEKLFF
>TRBD1|TRBV6-2/TRBV6-3|-|TRBJ2-7
TGTGCCAGCAGCAGGGGGCTCGAGCAGTACTTC
CASSRGLEQYF
>TRBD1|TRBV2|-|TRBJ1-6
TGTGCCAGCAGTGAACAGGGGGTAGGGTCACCCCTCCACTTT
CASSEQGVGSPLHF
>-|TRBV7-9|-|TRBJ1-5
TGTGCCAGCAGCTTAGGGGAGTATAGCAATCAGCCCCAGCATTTT
CASSLGEYSNQPQHF
>-|TRBV9|-|TRBJ2-1
TGTGCCAGCAGCGTAGTTGTGGGGCACAATGAGCAGTTCTTC
CASSVVVGHNEQFF
>-|TRBV11-2|-|TRBJ2-1
TGTGCCAGCAGCTTAGAAGCCCGGGGGTTGAATGAGCAGTTCTTC
CASSLEARGLNEQFF
>-|TRBV12-3/TRBV12-4|-|TRBJ2-1
TGTGCCAGCAGTTTATTTCTCGACAATGAGCAGTTCTTC
CASSLFLDNEQFF
>-|TRBV7-8|-|TRBJ2-7
TGTGCCAGCAGCTTAGCAGGCAGCCCTAGCTCCTACGAGCAGTACTTC
CASSLAGSPSSYEQYF
>TRBD1|TRBV19|-|TRBJ2-2
TGTGCCAGTAGTATAGGGCACAGGGGTCTACGGACCGGGGAGCTGTTTTTT
CASSIGHRGLRTGELFF
>TRBD1|TRBV3-1/TRBV3-2|-|TRBJ1-2
TGTGCCAGCAGTAGCAGGGGGCTCGGTTACGGCTACACCTTC
CASSSRGLGYGYTF
>-|TRBV7-9|-|TRBJ1-3
TGTGCCAGCAGCTTGGCCAGGGGAAGCTCTGGAAACACCATATATTTT
CASSLARGSSGNTIYF
>TRBD2|TRBV2|-|TRBJ2-1
TGTGCCAGCTGGAGGGAGGGCCTAAATGAGCAGTTCTTC
CASWREGLNEQFF
>-|TRBV6-4|-|TRBJ1-6
TGTGCCAGCAGTGACAGGCGAGGTTCACCCCTCCACTTT
CASSDRRGSPLHF
>TRBD1|TRBV28|-|TRBJ2-7
TGTGCCAGCAGCCCCCGGACAGGGTGGAACGAGCAGTACTTC
CASSPRTGWNEQYF
>-|TRBV28|-|TRBJ1-2
TGTGCCAGCAGTTTGGACAGAGTAGTCAACTATGGCTACACCTTC
CASSLDRVVNYGYTF
>TRBD1|TRBV7-9|-|TRBJ2-5
TGTGCCAGCAGCTTGACAGGGTCAACTGGCCAAGAGACCCAGTACTTC
CASSLTGSTGQETQYF
>-|TRBV6-2/TRBV6-3|-|TRBJ1-4
TGTGCCAGCAGTCACGCGGTCAGCGAACTGTTTTTT
CASSHAVSELFF
>-|TRBV3-1/TRBV3-2|-|TRBJ1-5
TGTGCCACCTGGACAGATCGGTTTAGCAATCAGCCCCAGCATTTT
CATWTDRFSNQPQHF
>-|TRBV4-3|-|TRBJ1-6
TGCGCCAGCAGCCAAGAAGTGATCGGACACCTCATCTATAATTCACCCCTCCACTTT
CASSQEVIGHLIYNSPLHF
>-|TRBV27|once|TRBJ2-1
TGTGCCAGCAGTTTAGGGGCCACAGAAATCAATGAGCAGTTCTTC
CASSLGATEINEQFF
>-|TRBV7-2|-|TRBJ1-3
TGTGCCAGCAGCCAGGGAGGGGCAGTAAGGGGAAACACCATATATTTT
CASSQGGAVRGNTIYF
>-|TRBV19|once|TRBJ1-2
TGTGCCAGTTGGGGGCAGGGAAGGCCCCTAAACTATGGCTACACCTTC
CASWGQGRPLNYGYTF
>-|TRBV27|-|TRBJ1-2
TGTGCCAGCAGAGGTAGCTGGAATGGCTACACCTTC
CASRGSWNGYTF
>-|TRBV18|-|TRBJ1-4
TGTGCCAGCTCACCCCTAGACGGAGGGGAAAAACTGTTTTTT
CASSPLDGGEKLFF
>TRBD2|TRBV7-8|-|TRBJ2-1
TGTGCCAGCAGCCGGGGGACTAGCGGGGGAACCTCCTACAATGAGCAGTTCTTC
CASSRGTSGGTSYNEQFF
>TRBD2|TRBV28|once|TRBJ2-1
TGTGCCAGCAGTTTAAGGGCGGGAGGTTTCAATGAGCAGTTCTTC
CASSLRAGGFNEQFF
>TRBD1|TRBV6-5|-|TRBJ1-6
TGTGCCAGCCGTAAGGGACAGAGAAATTCACCCCTCCACTTT
CASRKGQRNSPLHF
>TRBD1|TRBV9|-|TRBJ1-1
TGTGCCAGCAGCGTCCAGGGGGCGAACACTGAAGCTTTCTTT
CASSVQGANTEAFF
>-|TRBV12-3/TRBV12-4|-|TRBJ1-2
TGTGCCAGCTTGAGCTTAGCTAACTATGGCTACACCTTC
CASLSLANYGYTF
>-|TRBV14|once|TRBJ2-1
TGTGCCAGCAGCCAAGATCGACGGGAAAGGCAGTTCTTC
CASSQDRRERQFF
>-|TRBV18|once|TRBJ1-1
TGTGCCAGCTCACCGCGGGACACTGAAGCTTTCTTT
CASSPRDTEAFF
>TRBD1|TRBV6-6|-|TRBJ1-2
TGTGCCAGCAGACGATCGACGGACAGGGGACCCTATGGCTACACCTTC
CASRRSTDRGPYGYTF
>-|TRBV5-1|-|TRBJ2-2
TGCGCCAGCAGCTTGGCTCGCGGGGAGCTGTTTTTT
CASSLARGELFF
>TRBD1|TRBV18|-|TRBJ2-2
TGTGCCAGCTCATTCACGGGACAGGGGAACACCGGGGAGCTGTTTTTT
CASSFTGQGNTGELFF
>TRBD1|TRBV5-6|-|TRBJ2-7
TGTGCCAGCCAGAGTTTTGGACAGGACTCTTACGAGCAGTACTTC
CASQSFGQDSYEQYF